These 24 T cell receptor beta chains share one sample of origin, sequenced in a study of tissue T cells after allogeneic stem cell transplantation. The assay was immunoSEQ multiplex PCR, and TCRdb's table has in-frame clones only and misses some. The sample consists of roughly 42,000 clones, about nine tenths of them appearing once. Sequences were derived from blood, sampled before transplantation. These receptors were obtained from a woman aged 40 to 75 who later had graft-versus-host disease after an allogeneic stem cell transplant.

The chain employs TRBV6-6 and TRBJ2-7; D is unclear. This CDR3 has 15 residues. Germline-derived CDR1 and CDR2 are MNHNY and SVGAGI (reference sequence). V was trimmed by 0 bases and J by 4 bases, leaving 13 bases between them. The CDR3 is CASSYSQTPQYEQYF. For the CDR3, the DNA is TGTGCCAGCAGTTACTCACAGACTCCGCAGTACGAGCAGTACTTC.

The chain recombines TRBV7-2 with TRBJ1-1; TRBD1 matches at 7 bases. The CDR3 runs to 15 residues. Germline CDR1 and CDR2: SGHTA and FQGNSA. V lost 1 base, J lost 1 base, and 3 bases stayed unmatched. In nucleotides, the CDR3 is TGTGCCAGCAGCTTAGGAGGGGGCGAGAACACTGAAGCTTTCTTT. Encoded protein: CASSLGGGENTEAFF.

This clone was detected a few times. DNA of the CDR3: TGTGCCACCAGCAGAGATCCAGGGAATCAGCCCCAGCATTTT. Protein: CATSRDPGNQPQHF. This rearrangement joins TRBV15 to TRBJ1-5, with D maybe TRBD1 (5 bases). Trimming stripped 0 bases from V and 4 bases from J, with 7 bases between. This CDR3 has 14 residues. The V gene's germline CDR1 is LNHNV and CDR2 YYDKDF (reference sequence).

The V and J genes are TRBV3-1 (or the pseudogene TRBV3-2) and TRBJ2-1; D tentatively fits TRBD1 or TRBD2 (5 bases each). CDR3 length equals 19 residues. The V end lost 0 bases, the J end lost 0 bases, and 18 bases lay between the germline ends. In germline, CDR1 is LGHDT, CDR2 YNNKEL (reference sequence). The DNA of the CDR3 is TGTGCCAGCAGCCAAGATCGGGACCGCCCCGACACCTCCTACAATGAGCAGTTCTTC. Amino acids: CASSQDRDRPDTSYNEQFF.

CDR3 residues: CASSLRGGGSPLHF. DNA for the CDR3: TGTGCCAGCAGTTTACGAGGGGGAGGTTCACCCCTCCACTTT. The chain is built from TRBV28 and TRBJ1-6; a weak D match, TRBD1 (6 bases). The CDR3 runs to 14 residues. Trimming took off 2 bases at V and 9 bases at J, with 11 bases between the two ends. Germline CDR1 is MDHEN and CDR2 is SYDVKM.

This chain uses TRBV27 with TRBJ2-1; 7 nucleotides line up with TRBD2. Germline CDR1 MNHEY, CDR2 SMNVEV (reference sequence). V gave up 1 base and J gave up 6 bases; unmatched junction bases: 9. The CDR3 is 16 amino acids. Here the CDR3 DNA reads TGTGCCAGCAGTTTATTGTGGGGGGGGACGTTCAATGAGCAGTTCTTC. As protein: CASSLLWGGTFNEQFF.

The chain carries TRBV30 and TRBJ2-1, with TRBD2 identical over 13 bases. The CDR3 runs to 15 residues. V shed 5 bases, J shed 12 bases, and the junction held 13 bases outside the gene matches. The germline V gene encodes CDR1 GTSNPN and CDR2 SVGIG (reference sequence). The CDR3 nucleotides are TGTGCCTGGCTTCCTCGACTAGCGGGAGGTTCTGGGCAGTTCTTC. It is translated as CAWLPRLAGGSGQFF.

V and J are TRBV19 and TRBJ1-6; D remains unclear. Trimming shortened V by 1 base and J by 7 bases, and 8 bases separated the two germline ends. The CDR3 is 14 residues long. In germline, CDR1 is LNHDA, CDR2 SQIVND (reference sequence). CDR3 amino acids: CASSIVPGNSPLHF. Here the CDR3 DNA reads TGTGCCAGTAGTATAGTTCCTGGAAATTCACCCCTCCACTTT.

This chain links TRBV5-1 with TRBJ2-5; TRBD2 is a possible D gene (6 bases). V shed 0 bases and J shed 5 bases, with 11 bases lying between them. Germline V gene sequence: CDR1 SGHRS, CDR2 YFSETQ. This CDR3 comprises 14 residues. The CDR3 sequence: CASSLGGVWETQYF. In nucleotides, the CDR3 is TGCGCCAGCAGCTTGGGGGGGGTCTGGGAGACCCAGTACTTC. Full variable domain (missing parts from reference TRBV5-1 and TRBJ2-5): KAGVTQTPRYLIKTRGQQVTLSCSPISGHRSVSWYQQTPGQGLQFLFEYFSETQRNKGNFPGRFSGRQFSNSRSEMNVSTLELGDSALYLCASSLGGVWETQYFGPGTRLLVL.

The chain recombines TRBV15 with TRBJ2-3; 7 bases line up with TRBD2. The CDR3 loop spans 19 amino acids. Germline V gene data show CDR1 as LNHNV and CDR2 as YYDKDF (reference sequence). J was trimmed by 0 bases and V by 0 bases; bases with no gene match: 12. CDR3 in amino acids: CATSRDRALIAGSTDTQYF. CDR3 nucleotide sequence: TGTGCCACCAGCAGAGATCGGGCCCTGATAGCGGGCAGCACAGATACGCAGTATTTT.

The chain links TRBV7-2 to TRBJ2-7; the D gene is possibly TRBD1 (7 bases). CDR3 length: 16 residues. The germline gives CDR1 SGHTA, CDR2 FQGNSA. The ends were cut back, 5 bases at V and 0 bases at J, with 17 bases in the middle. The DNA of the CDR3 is TGTGCCAGCAGCCCAGGGGGGCAGGGGCCCTCCTACGAGCAGTACTTC. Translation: CASSPGGQGPSYEQYF.

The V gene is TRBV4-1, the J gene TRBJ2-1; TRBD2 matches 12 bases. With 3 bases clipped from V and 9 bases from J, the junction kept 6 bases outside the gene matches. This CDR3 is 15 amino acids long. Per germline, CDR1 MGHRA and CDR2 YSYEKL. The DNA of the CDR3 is TGCGCCAGCAGCCAGACTAGCGGGAGCCCCAGTGAGCAGTTCTTC. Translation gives CASSQTSGSPSEQFF.

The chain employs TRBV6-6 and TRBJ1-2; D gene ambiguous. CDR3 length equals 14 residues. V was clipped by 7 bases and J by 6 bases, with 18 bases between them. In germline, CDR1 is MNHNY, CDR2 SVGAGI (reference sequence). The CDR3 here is CASKQQMTGDGYTF. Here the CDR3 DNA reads TGTGCCAGCAAACAGCAGATGACCGGTGATGGCTACACCTTC.

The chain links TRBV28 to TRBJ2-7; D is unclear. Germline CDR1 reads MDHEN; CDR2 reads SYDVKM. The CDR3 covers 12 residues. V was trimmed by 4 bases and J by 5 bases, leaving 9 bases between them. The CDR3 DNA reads TGTGCCAGCAGTTCCCTGCCAGACGAGCAGTACTTC. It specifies CASSSLPDEQYF.

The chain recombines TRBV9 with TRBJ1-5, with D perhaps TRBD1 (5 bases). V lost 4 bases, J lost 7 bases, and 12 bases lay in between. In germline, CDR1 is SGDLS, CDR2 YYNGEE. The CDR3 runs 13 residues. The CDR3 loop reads CASSLGGGQPQHF. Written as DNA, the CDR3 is TGTGCCAGCAGCCTTGGGGGGGGGCAGCCCCAGCATTTT.

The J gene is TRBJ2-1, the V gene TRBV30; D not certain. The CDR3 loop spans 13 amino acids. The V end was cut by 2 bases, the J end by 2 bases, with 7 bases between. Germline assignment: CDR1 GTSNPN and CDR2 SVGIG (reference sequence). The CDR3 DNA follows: TGTGCCTGGAGTCCAGGCCCCTACAATGAGCAGTTCTTC. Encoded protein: CAWSPGPYNEQFF.

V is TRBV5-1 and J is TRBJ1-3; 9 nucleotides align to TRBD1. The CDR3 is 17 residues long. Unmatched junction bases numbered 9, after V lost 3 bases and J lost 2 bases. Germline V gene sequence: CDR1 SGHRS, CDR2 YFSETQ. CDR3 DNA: TGCGCCAGCAGCTGGGGGACAGGGATATTTGCTGGAAACACCATATATTTT. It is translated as CASSWGTGIFAGNTIYF.

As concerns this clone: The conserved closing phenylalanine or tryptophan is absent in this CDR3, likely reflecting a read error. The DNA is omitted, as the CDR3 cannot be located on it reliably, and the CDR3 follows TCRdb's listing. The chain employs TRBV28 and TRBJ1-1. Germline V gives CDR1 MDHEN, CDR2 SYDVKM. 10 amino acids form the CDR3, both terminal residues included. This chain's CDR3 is CASSLPKRTS.

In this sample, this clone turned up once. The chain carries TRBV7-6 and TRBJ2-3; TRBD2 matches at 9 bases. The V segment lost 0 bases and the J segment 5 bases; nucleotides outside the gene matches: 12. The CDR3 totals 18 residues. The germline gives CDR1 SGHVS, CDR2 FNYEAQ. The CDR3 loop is CASSLAPARTSAKDTQYF. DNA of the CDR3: TGTGCCAGCAGCTTAGCACCCGCAAGGACTAGCGCGAAAGATACGCAGTATTTT.

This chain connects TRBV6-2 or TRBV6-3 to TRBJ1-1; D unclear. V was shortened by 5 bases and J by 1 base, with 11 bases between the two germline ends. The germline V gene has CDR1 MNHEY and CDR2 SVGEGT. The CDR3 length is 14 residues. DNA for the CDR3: TGTGCCAGCAGTCGAGACGGGTCGAACACTGAAGCTTTCTTT. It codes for CASSRDGSNTEAFF.

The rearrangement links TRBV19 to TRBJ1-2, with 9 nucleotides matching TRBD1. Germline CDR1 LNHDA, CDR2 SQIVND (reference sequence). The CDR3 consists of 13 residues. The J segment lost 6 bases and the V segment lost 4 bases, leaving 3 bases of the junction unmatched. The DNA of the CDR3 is TGTGCCAGTAGTAGAAGACAGGGGGATGGCTACACCTTC. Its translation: CASSRRQGDGYTF.

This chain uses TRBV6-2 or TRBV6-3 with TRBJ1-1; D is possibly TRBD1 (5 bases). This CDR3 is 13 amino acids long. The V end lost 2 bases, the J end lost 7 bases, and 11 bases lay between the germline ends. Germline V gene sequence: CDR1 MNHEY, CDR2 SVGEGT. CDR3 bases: TGTGCCAGCAGTTACGTTGGGGGGGATGAAGCTTTCTTT. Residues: CASSYVGGDEAFF.

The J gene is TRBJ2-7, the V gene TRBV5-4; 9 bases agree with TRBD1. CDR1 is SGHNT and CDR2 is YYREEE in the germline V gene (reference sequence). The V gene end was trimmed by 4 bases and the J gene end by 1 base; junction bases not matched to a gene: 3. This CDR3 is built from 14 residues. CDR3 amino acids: CASSRQGGSYEQYF. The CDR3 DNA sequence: TGTGCCAGCAGCAGACAGGGGGGGTCCTACGAGCAGTACTTC.

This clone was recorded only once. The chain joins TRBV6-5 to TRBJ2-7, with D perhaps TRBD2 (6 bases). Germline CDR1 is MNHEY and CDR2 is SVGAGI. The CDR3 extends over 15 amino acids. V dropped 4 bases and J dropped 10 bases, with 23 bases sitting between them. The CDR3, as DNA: TGTGCCAGCAGTTCACACCGGGGGTCCTCCCCCAGCCAGTACTTC. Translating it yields CASSSHRGSSPSQYF.